The 11 T cell receptor beta chains reported below all come from one sample, sequenced in a study of T cell responses to AZD1222 COVID-19 vaccine. Only in-frame clones appear in the TCRdb table, and some are missing; sequencing was by immunoSEQ multiplex PCR. This sample has some 190,000 clones, with approximately 94% found just once. Sample: peripheral blood, taken 28 days after the second dose of the MenACWY control vaccine. Receptors originate from an adult who received the MenACWY meningococcal vaccine as a control.

The chain links TRBV5-4 to TRBJ1-2; TRBD1 matches 10 bases. CDR3 size: 14 residues. J was trimmed by 8 bases and V by 1 base; bases with no gene match: 5. Germline values: CDR1 SGHNT, CDR2 YYREEE (reference sequence). The CDR3 sequence is CASSLPDRGHGYTF. The DNA for the CDR3 is TGTGCCAGCAGCTTGCCCGACAGGGGGCACGGCTACACCTTC.

This clone was counted once. The rearrangement links TRBV7-2 to TRBJ1-2, with a tentative D call TRBD1 (5 bases). This CDR3 region has 16 residues. In germline, CDR1 is SGHTA, CDR2 FQGNSA. The V gene lost 5 bases and the J gene lost 1 base, with 17 bases spanning the gap. CDR3 loop: CASSGRDQYLNYGYTF. The CDR3 nucleotides are TGTGCCAGCAGCGGCAGGGATCAATACCTTAACTATGGCTACACCTTC.

The gene calls are TRBV7-9 and TRBJ2-1, with D perhaps TRBD1 (6 bases). The CDR3 is 14 amino acids. Germline V gene sequence: CDR1 SEHNR, CDR2 FQNEAQ (reference sequence). Between the trimmed V and J ends, which lost 5 bases and 5 bases, there was a span of 13 bases. The CDR3 loop reads CASSPPGTHNEQFF. DNA for the CDR3: TGTGCCAGCAGCCCACCGGGGACACACAATGAGCAGTTCTTC.

The rearrangement uses TRBV6-1 and TRBJ1-2; tentatively, D is TRBD1 (6 bases). Trimming cost V 0 bases and J 7 bases, with 12 bases left between them. Germline CDR1 is MNHNS and CDR2 is SASEGT. The CDR3 is 14 residues long. Here the CDR3 DNA reads TGTGCCAGCAGTGAAGCAGCTACAGGGCCTGGCTACACCTTC. Its protein product is CASSEAATGPGYTF.

This clone has just one count. The chain couples TRBV7-9 to TRBJ2-5; possibly TRBD1 for D (7 bases). Trimming pared 4 bases from V and 5 bases from J, leaving 20 bases between. CDR1 and CDR2 from the germline V gene are SEHNR and FQNEAQ (reference sequence). The CDR3 sequence is 16 residues long. The CDR3 protein is CASSYGRQPGGETQYF. Written as DNA, the CDR3 is TGTGCCAGCAGCTATGGACGTCAGCCAGGGGGGGAGACCCAGTACTTC.

V is TRBV24-1 and J is TRBJ2-3; D is tentatively TRBD1 or TRBD2 (5 bases each). The V end was cut by 4 bases, the J end by 12 bases, with 16 bases between. CDR1 and CDR2 from the germline V gene are KGHDR and SFDVKD. The CDR3 consists of 13 residues. CDR3 coding DNA: TGTGCCACCAGTGACTCCGGGACCCCCACTCAGTATTTT. Residues: CATSDSGTPTQYF.

This chain's CDR3 is CASSDPALGNTIYF. For the CDR3, the DNA is TGTGCCAGCAGCGATCCGGCCTTAGGAAACACCATATATTTT. The chain couples TRBV11-2 to TRBJ1-3; D uncertain. The CDR3 has 14 amino acids. Germline CDR1 reads SGHAT; CDR2 reads FQNNGV. The V and J ends lost 5 bases and 4 bases respectively, with 12 bases between them.

The chain uses TRBV6-6 and TRBJ1-4; D possibly corresponds to TRBD1 (5 bases). Germline CDR1 is MNHNY and CDR2 is SVGAGI (reference sequence). V was trimmed by 0 bases and J by 13 bases, leaving 12 bases between them. The CDR3 covers 13 residues. The CDR3 sequence is CASSYSAGQGLFF. As DNA, the CDR3 is TGTGCCAGCAGTTACTCCGCAGGCCAGGGACTGTTTTTT.

The rearrangement links TRBV5-1 to TRBJ2-5; D may be TRBD2 (5 bases). From germline, CDR1 is SGHRS and CDR2 YFSETQ. V was shortened by 4 bases and J by 5 bases, with 18 bases between the two germline ends. CDR3 length: 15 amino acids. The CDR3 region has the DNA TGCGCCAGCAGCCGAGGGATGATCGATCGGGAGACCCAGTACTTC. This translates into CASSRGMIDRETQYF.

The rearrangement links TRBV3-1 (or the pseudogene TRBV3-2) to TRBJ1-3, with 8 bases matching TRBD1. Germline-derived CDR1 and CDR2 are LGHDT and YNNKEL (reference sequence). V lost 6 bases to trimming and J lost 1 base; unmatched junction nucleotides: 5. There are 15 residues in the CDR3. The DNA of the CDR3 is TGTGCCAGCAGGAACAGGGGGGGGTCTGGAAACACCATATATTTT. Translated: CASRNRGGSGNTIYF.

This chain connects TRBV4-1 to TRBJ1-3; D gene unclear. CDR3 size: 15 residues. Trimming pared 1 base from V and 6 bases from J, leaving 13 bases between. Germline CDR1 is MGHRA and CDR2 is YSYEKL. CDR3 sequence (DNA): TGCGCCAGCAGCCAAGGGCCCTTAAGACTAAACACCATATATTTT. Its translation is CASSQGPLRLNTIYF.